What follows is one T cell receptor (beta chain) and its context. The sample belongs to a study of cytomegalovirus exposure and HLA in healthy donors. It was with 60 Vbeta and 13 Jbeta primers that the PCR ran. TCRdb's copy holds only in-frame clones and misses some; the assay was immunoSEQ multiplex PCR. The sample includes 55,000 to 80,000 clones, approximately 71% of them seen just once. CDR3 length: 17 residues. Germline V gene data show CDR1 as SEHNR and CDR2 as FQNEAQ (reference sequence). The V and J ends lost 3 bases and 1 base respectively, with 16 bases between them. Sequencing input: PBMCs. The V gene is TRBV7-9, the J gene TRBJ2-1, with D hard to call. This TCR came from a man aged 45 to 65 in good health and CMV-seropositive. The chain's CDR3 is CASSFPPKERSYNEQFF. CDR3 DNA sequence: TGTGCCAGCAGCTTCCCCCCCAAAGAGAGGTCCTACAATGAGCAGTTCTTC.